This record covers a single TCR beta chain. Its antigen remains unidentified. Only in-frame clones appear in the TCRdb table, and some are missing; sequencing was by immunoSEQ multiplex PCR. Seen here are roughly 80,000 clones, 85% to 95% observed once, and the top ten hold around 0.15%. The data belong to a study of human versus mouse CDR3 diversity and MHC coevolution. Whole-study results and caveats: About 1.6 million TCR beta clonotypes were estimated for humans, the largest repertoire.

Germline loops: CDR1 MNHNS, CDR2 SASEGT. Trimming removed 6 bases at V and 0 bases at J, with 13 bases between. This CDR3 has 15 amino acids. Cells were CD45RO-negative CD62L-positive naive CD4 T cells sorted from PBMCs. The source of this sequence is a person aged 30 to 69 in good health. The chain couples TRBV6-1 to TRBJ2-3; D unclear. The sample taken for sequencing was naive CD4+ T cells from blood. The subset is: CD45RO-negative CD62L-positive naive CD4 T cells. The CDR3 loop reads CASSPLGASTDTQYF. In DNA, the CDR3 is TGTGCCAGCAGCCCCCTAGGCGCTAGCACAGATACGCAGTATTTT.